Presented here are 5 T cell receptor beta chains from one specimen sequenced in a study of shared clonotypes between healthy human individuals. Only in-frame clones appear in the TCRdb table, and some are missing; sequencing was by immunoSEQ multiplex PCR. Of some 1 million clones in the sample, under 80% are singletons; the top ten hold around 1.5%. Sequenced material: memory CD4+ T cells sorted from blood. Subset specified: CD45RA-negative fraction. Every receptor here comes from a man between 18 and 35 years old in good health.

This chain links TRBV10-3 with TRBJ2-1; 9 bases match TRBD1. CDR3 length: 15 residues. V trimming: 6 bases; J trimming: 6 bases; junction bases outside the gene matches: 9. CDR1 ENHRY and CDR2 SYGVKD come from the germline V gene. This chain's CDR3 is CAIRGPGQGSNEQFF. The CDR3 region has the DNA TGTGCCATCAGGGGGCCGGGACAGGGTAGCAATGAGCAGTTCTTC.

The V call is TRBV7-9, the J call TRBJ2-7; TRBD1 matches at 9 bases. The V segment lost 5 bases and the J segment 7 bases; nucleotides outside the gene matches: 12. The CDR3 extends over 15 amino acids. Germline CDR1 reads SEHNR; CDR2 reads FQNEAQ (reference sequence). CDR3 in DNA: TGTGCCAGCAGCGACTCCGGGACAGGGCGGGGGGAGCAGTACTTC. It yields the protein CASSDSGTGRGEQYF. The full variable domain, with the rest looked up from reference TRBV7-9 and TRBJ2-7, is DTGVSQNPRHKITKRGQNVTFRCDPISEHNRLYWYRQTLGQGPEFLTYFQNEAQLEKSRLLSDRFSAERPKGSFSTLEIQRTEQGDSAMYLCASSDSGTGRGEQYFGPGTRLTVT.

The chain uses TRBV6-5 and TRBJ2-7; 13 positions match TRBD2. CDR1 and CDR2 from the germline V gene are MNHEY and SVGAGI. V shed 6 bases and J 12 bases; nucleotides not matched to a gene: 8. The CDR3 spans 13 residues. This CDR3 reads CASRPGLAGPSYF. The CDR3 nucleotides are TGTGCCAGCAGACCGGGACTAGCGGGACCCTCGTACTTC.

This clone has only one observation. This CDR3 reads CASSQGGGSSYNEQFF. The DNA of the CDR3 is TGCGCCAGCAGCCAAGGCGGGGGGAGCTCCTACAATGAGCAGTTCTTC. The chain uses TRBV4-1 and TRBJ2-1, with 8 bases fitting TRBD2. With 1 base clipped from V and 0 bases from J, the junction kept 2 bases outside the gene matches. The CDR3 length is 16 residues. From germline, CDR1 is MGHRA and CDR2 YSYEKL.

This chain uses TRBV5-6 with TRBJ1-4; D is unclear. Trimming removed 1 base at V and 0 bases at J, with 7 bases between. CDR3 length: 15 residues. The V gene's germline CDR1 is SGHDT and CDR2 YYEEEE. Written as DNA, the CDR3 is TGTGCCAGCAGCTTGTTGGGTCCAACTAATGAAAAACTGTTTTTT. Protein: CASSLLGPTNEKLFF. The variable domain in full, completed from reference TRBV5-6 and TRBJ1-4, reads DAGVTQSPTHLIKTRGQQVTLRCSPKSGHDTVSWYQQALGQGPQFIFQYYEEEERQRGNFPDRFSGHQFPNYSSELNVNALLLGDSALYLCASSLLGPTNEKLFFGSGTQLSVL.